The T cell receptor (beta chain) under discussion was sequenced for a study of PD-1 blockade in classical Hodgkin lymphoma. This CDR3 contains 16 residues. Trimming took off 2 bases at V and 1 base at J, with 12 bases between the two ends. CDR1 and CDR2 (germline): KGHSH, LQKENI. As to time point: cycle 4 day 1 (C4D1), after less than 7 weeks of nivolumab. All the patients suffered relapse after autologous stem cell transplantation, and brentuximab vedotin exposure differed. Researchers report purifying CD4+ T cells from thawed PBMCs by magnetic negative selection. TCRdb's table, derived via immunoSEQ multiplex PCR, lists solely in-frame clones and lacks some. The table shows around 27,000 clones, with approximately 89% occurring only once.

The J gene is TRBJ1-5, the V gene TRBV18; D gene unclear. The clonotype was recovered from a human donor with classical Hodgkin lymphoma. The sequencing used CD4+ T cells from blood, collected before the fourth cycle of nivolumab. Here the CDR3 reads CASSPVSGSSNQPQHF. CDR3 DNA: TGTGCCAGCTCACCAGTGTCGGGCAGCAGCAATCAGCCCCAGCATTTT.